This T cell receptor (beta chain) was identified during a study of blood T cell repertoires in COVID-19. Whole-study context: The cDNA or gDNA used as material had been derived from T cells, B-cell-depleted T cells, or PBMCs.

Cohorts were determined from participant-reported clinical history. Within 2 weeks before study entry, exposed participants met a COVID-19 case. Trimming took off 5 bases at V and 2 bases at J, with 13 bases between the two ends. Germline loops: CDR1 SGHVS, CDR2 FQNEAQ. The CDR3 consists of 15 residues. Authors' methods: Reference gene primer amplification in the assay estimated nucleated cell counts. Using immunoSEQ multiplex PCR, the repertoire was profiled, and TCRdb retains in-frame clones only, with some absent. The D gene and trimming were derived from the DNA, and the V and J assignments and clone size from that table. The sample lists about 200,000 clones; around nine tenths were seen once.

This TCR derives from a woman younger than 45 who had been exposed to COVID-19. Material for sequencing was PBMCs or T cells enriched from blood (not recorded which). The chain links TRBV7-8 to TRBJ1-3; D not resolved. The CDR3 reads CASSENRLTGNTIYF. In nucleotides, the CDR3 is TGTGCCAGCAGCGAAAACAGATTAACTGGAAACACCATATATTTT.